This T cell receptor (beta chain) was recovered during a study of identical twins. CDR3 length: 15 amino acids. Trimming shortened V by 1 base and J by 6 bases, and 13 bases separated the two germline ends. Germline V gives CDR1 MGHRA, CDR2 YSYEKL. Study-wide findings and caveats: Abundant beta clonotypes from cord blood bore fewer insertions; memory repertoires lacked this pattern.

Regarding this clonotype: Its antigen is not known.

A universal primer site arose from template switching, and cDNA bore unique molecular identifiers. TCRdb processed the 5' RACE reads anew with MiXCR; each CDR3 protein has one entry. The data hold approximately 1.8 million distinct CDR3 sequences, with less than 40% observed a single time. This sequence originates from a newborn girl in good health. This chain uses TRBV4-1 with TRBJ2-1, with D perhaps matching TRBD2 (7 bases). The sample comprised cord blood. CDR3 amino acids: CASSQGGGRTNEQFF. In DNA, the CDR3 is TGCGCCAGCAGCCAAGGGGGGGGCAGGACCAATGAGCAGTTCTTC.